Listed below are T cell receptor beta chains from one sample, sequenced in a study of control samples from healthy donors and cancer patients. The data were produced by immunoSEQ multiplex PCR, yet TCRdb's version contains in-frame clones alone and is incomplete. In the table there are around 20,000 clones, approximately 86% of which are singletons. Sequencing was carried out using PBMCs. Every receptor here comes from a woman aged 70 to 79 with colorectal cancer. The conserved cysteine and the conserved F or W are not part of the CDR3 here. A D gene is named only where the DNA matches it firmly.

CDR3 protein: ASSPSTDEQY; J gene: TRBJ2-7; V gene: TRBV4-1; D gene: -
CDR3 protein: ASSSGLAGGTGELF; J gene: TRBJ2-2; V gene: TRBV7-8; D gene: TRBD2
CDR3 protein: ASSLQSSSDTQY; J gene: TRBJ2-3; V gene: TRBV5-1; D gene: -
CDR3 protein: AIRTGGGVPGELF; J gene: TRBJ2-2; V gene: TRBV10-3; D gene: -
CDR3 protein: ASSRGGGEKSGEQY; J gene: TRBJ2-7; V gene: TRBV7-3; D gene: -
CDR3 protein: ASSPGQREKLF; J gene: TRBJ1-4; V gene: TRBV7-8; D gene: -
CDR3 protein: ASSLGQNYGYT; J gene: TRBJ1-2; V gene: TRBV5-6; D gene: -
CDR3 protein: ASSFSLVRGHGYT; J gene: TRBJ1-2; V gene: TRBV27; D gene: -
CDR3 protein: ASSLGSGAGNQPQH; J gene: TRBJ1-5; V gene: TRBV5-6; D gene: -
CDR3 protein: ASSLRGWGYT; J gene: TRBJ1-2; V gene: TRBV12-3/TRBV12-4; D gene: -
CDR3 protein: ASWGTDTQY; J gene: TRBJ2-3; V gene: TRBV12-3/TRBV12-4; D gene: -
CDR3 protein: ASSLEERSPYGYT; J gene: TRBJ1-2; V gene: TRBV11-2; D gene: -
CDR3 protein: ASSRGTSGIQETQY; J gene: TRBJ2-5; V gene: TRBV7-2; D gene: TRBD2
CDR3 protein: ASSAGSQRGHGYT; J gene: TRBJ1-2; V gene: TRBV9; D gene: TRBD1
CDR3 protein: ASSSGQPQH; J gene: TRBJ1-5; V gene: TRBV6-2/TRBV6-3; D gene: -
CDR3 protein: ASSPAQVRQETQY; J gene: TRBJ2-5; V gene: TRBV5-4; D gene: -
CDR3 protein: ASSSVTADTQY; J gene: TRBJ2-3; V gene: TRBV6-2/TRBV6-3; D gene: -
CDR3 protein: ASSFSLNEKLF; J gene: TRBJ1-4; V gene: TRBV12-3/TRBV12-4; D gene: -
CDR3 protein: ASSSGSPNYGYT; J gene: TRBJ1-2; V gene: TRBV18; D gene: -
CDR3 protein: ASSYYASADTQY; J gene: TRBJ2-3; V gene: TRBV6-5; D gene: -
CDR3 protein: ASSIGTNYGYT; J gene: TRBJ1-2; V gene: TRBV12-3/TRBV12-4; D gene: -
CDR3 protein: ASSEGTASSYEQY; J gene: TRBJ2-7; V gene: TRBV2; D gene: -
CDR3 protein: ASSEARLYEQY; J gene: TRBJ2-7; V gene: TRBV6-1; D gene: -
CDR3 protein: ASSQEWGRQT; J gene: TRBJ1-2; V gene: TRBV4-3; D gene: -
CDR3 protein: ASSLGQGYGYT; J gene: TRBJ1-2; V gene: TRBV14; D gene: TRBD1
CDR3 protein: ASSPSTYGYT; J gene: TRBJ1-2; V gene: TRBV6-2/TRBV6-3; D gene: -
CDR3 protein: ASSDQGGYGYT; J gene: TRBJ1-2; V gene: TRBV25-1; D gene: -
CDR3 protein: AIRPAGTSGGEQY; J gene: TRBJ2-7; V gene: TRBV10-3; D gene: TRBD2
CDR3 protein: ASSRVGLADGGNEQF; J gene: TRBJ2-1; V gene: TRBV19; D gene: TRBD2
CDR3 protein: ATSGQGDSEAF; J gene: TRBJ1-1; V gene: TRBV10-3; D gene: TRBD1
CDR3 protein: ASSLYSSYGYT; J gene: TRBJ1-2; V gene: TRBV5-1; D gene: -
CDR3 protein: ASSFSFKGDLYGYT; J gene: TRBJ1-2; V gene: TRBV27; D gene: -
CDR3 protein: ASSLADRGITDTQY; J gene: TRBJ2-3; V gene: TRBV5-1; D gene: TRBD1
CDR3 protein: ASSSPGLAGGNEQF; J gene: TRBJ2-1; V gene: TRBV7-2; D gene: TRBD2
CDR3 protein: SASGGLAGTYEQY; J gene: TRBJ2-7; V gene: TRBV20-1; D gene: TRBD2
CDR3 protein: ASSLSSTITGELF; J gene: TRBJ2-2; V gene: TRBV27; D gene: -
CDR3 protein: ASSPTADTIY; J gene: TRBJ1-3; V gene: TRBV12-3/TRBV12-4; D gene: -
CDR3 protein: ASSEGAGGTPLH; J gene: TRBJ1-6; V gene: TRBV6-1; D gene: TRBD1
CDR3 protein: ASSSSGGPAYEQY; J gene: TRBJ2-7; V gene: TRBV7-6; D gene: TRBD2
CDR3 protein: ASSPNAGIGTDTQY; J gene: TRBJ2-3; V gene: TRBV4-3; D gene: -
CDR3 protein: ASRRGKDTDTQY; J gene: TRBJ2-3; V gene: TRBV19; D gene: -
CDR3 protein: ASSLGGPYGYT; J gene: TRBJ1-2; V gene: TRBV7-2; D gene: -